The clone carrying this TCR beta chain was counted ten times or more. Its antigen is still unknown. CDR1 and CDR2 from the germline V gene are SGHDT and YYEEEE. CDR3 length: 14 residues. Trimming took off 1 base at V and 8 bases at J, with 15 bases between the two ends. The TCR beta profiling, which covered VDJ combination and CDR3 sequence, was carried out using genomic DNA as the template. In TCRdb, the reads were re-called with MiXCR into one record per CDR3 protein. In the table there are around 180,000 distinct CDR3 sequences, less than 50% of which are singletons. The data belong to a study of CD8+CD57+ T cells in acquired aplastic anemia. The wider study: Average DNA yield from sorted CD4+ and CD8+ cells was approximately 3 ug.

General study results and limits: Patients and controls shared some 30 CD8+ CDR3 sequences.

Only patients with CD8+CD57+ cell expansion on flow cytometry were chosen for sequencing. At the time of blood sampling, patients had not yet received any therapy. The clonotype comes from a human donor with aplastic anemia. The chain is built from TRBV5-6 and TRBJ1-2; D is unclear. Sequenced input: sorted CD4+, CD8+, or CD8+CD57+ T cells (not recorded which) from PBMCs. The CDR3 loop is CASSLRQAGGGYTF. CDR3 bases: TGTGCCAGCAGCTTGCGGCAGGCCGGAGGGGGCTACACCTTC.